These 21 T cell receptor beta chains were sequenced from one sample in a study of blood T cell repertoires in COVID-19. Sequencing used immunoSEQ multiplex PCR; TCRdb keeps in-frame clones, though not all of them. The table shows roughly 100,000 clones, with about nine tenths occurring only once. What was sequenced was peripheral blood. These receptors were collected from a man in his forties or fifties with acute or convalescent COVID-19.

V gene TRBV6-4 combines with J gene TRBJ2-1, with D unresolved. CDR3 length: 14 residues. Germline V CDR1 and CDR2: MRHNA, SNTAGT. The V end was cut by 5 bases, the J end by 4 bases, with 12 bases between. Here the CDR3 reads CASSIDKIYNEQFF. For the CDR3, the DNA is TGTGCCAGCAGTATAGATAAAATTTACAATGAGCAGTTCTTC.

The CDR3 nucleotides read TGCGCCAGCAGCTTGGGACTGGCGGGAAATGAGCAGTTCTTC. Translation gives CASSLGLAGNEQFF. This chain uses TRBV5-1 with TRBJ2-1; D perhaps matches TRBD2 (6 bases). The CDR3 sequence is 14 residues long. The V end was cut by 0 bases, the J end by 7 bases, with 11 bases between. Germline-derived CDR1 and CDR2 are SGHRS and YFSETQ.

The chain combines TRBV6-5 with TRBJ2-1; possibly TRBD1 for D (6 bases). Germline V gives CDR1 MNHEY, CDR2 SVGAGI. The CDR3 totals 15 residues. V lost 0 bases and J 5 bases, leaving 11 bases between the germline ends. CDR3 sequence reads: CASSYSWGPDNEQFF. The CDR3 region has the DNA TGTGCCAGCAGTTACTCTTGGGGGCCAGACAATGAGCAGTTCTTC.

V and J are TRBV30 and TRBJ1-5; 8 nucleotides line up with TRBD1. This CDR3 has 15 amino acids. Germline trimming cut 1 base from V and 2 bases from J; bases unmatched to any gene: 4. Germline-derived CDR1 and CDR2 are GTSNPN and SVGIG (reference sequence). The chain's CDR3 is CAWSAPDRGNQPQHF. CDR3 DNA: TGTGCCTGGAGTGCACCGGACAGGGGCAATCAGCCCCAGCATTTT.

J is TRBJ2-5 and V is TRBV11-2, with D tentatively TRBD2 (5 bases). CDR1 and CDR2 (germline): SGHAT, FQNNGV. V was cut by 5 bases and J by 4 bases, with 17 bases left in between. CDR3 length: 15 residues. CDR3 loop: CASSPLPDLLETQYF. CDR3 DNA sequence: TGTGCCAGCAGCCCCCTCCCGGACTTGCTAGAGACCCAGTACTTC.

This CDR3 reads CATSRDPPQGENSDTQYF. The CDR3 DNA sequence: TGTGCCACCAGCAGAGACCCTCCGCAGGGGGAGAATTCAGATACGCAGTATTTT. The V and J genes are TRBV15 and TRBJ2-3, with 7 nucleotides matching TRBD1. Germline-derived CDR1 and CDR2 are LNHNV and YYDKDF (reference sequence). V lost 0 bases to trimming and J lost 4 bases; unmatched junction nucleotides: 13. The CDR3 has 18 amino acids.

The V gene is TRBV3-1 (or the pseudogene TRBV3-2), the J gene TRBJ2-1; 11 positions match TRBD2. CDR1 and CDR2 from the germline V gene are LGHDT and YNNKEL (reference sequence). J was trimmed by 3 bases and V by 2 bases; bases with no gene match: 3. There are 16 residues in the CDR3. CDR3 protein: CASSQLSGRDYNEQFF. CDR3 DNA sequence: TGTGCCAGCAGCCAACTTAGCGGGAGGGACTACAATGAGCAGTTCTTC.

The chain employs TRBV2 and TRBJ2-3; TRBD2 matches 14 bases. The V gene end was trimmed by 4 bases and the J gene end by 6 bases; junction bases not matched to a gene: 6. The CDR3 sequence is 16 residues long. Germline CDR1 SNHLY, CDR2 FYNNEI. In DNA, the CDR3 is TGTGCCAGCAGTGGGCGACTAGCGGGAGGGCGGGATACGCAGTATTTT. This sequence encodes CASSGRLAGGRDTQYF.

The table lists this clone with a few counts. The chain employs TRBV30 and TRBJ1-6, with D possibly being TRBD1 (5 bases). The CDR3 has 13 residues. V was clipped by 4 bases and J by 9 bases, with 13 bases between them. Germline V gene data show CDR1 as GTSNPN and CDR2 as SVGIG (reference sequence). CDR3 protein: CAWKTDSFSPLHF. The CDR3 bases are TGTGCCTGGAAAACTGACAGTTTTTCACCCCTCCACTTT.

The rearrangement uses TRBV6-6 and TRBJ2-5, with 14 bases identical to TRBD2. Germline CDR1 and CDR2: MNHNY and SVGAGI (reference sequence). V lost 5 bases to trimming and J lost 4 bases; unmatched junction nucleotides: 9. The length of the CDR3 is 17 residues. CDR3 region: CASSQGLAGVVSETQYF. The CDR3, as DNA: TGTGCCAGCAGTCAGGGACTAGCGGGAGTAGTATCAGAGACCCAGTACTTC.

In DNA, the CDR3 is TGTGCCAGCATCAAAAGGGGGACAGCGACAGGCTACACCTTC. It is translated as CASIKRGTATGYTF. V gene TRBV6-5 combines with J gene TRBJ1-2, with TRBD1 matching 7 bases. Germline CDR1 is MNHEY and CDR2 is SVGAGI. V trimming: 7 bases; J trimming: 8 bases; junction bases outside the gene matches: 13. This CDR3 is 14 amino acids long.

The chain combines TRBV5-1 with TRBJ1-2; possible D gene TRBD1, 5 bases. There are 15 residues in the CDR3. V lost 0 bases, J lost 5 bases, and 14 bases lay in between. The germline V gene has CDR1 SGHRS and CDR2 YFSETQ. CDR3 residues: CASSLGRGGDYGYTF. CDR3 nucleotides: TGCGCCAGCAGCTTGGGGAGAGGAGGGGATTATGGCTACACCTTC.

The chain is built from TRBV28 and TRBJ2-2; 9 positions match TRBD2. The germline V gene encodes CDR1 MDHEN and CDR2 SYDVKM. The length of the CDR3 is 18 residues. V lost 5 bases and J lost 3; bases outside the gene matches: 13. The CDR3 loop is CASSPLRVAGEDTGELFF. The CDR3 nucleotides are TGTGCCAGCAGTCCCCTAAGAGTAGCGGGAGAGGACACCGGGGAGCTGTTTTTT.

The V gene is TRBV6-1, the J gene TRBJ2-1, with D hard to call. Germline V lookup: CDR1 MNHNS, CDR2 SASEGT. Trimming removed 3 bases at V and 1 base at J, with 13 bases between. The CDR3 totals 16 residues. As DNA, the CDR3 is TGTGCCAGCAGTGACCTAGACTGGAGTTCCTACAATGAGCAGTTCTTC. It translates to CASSDLDWSSYNEQFF.

This CDR3 reads CASSLVGQASTDTQYF. CDR3 DNA sequence: TGTGCCAGCAGCTTGGTGGGACAGGCTAGCACAGATACGCAGTATTTT. The J gene is TRBJ2-3, the V gene TRBV7-8, with 8 bases that match TRBD1. Trimming cost V 3 bases and J 0 bases; bases outside gene matches: 5. CDR1 and CDR2 from the germline V gene are SGHVS and FQNEAQ. CDR3 length: 16 amino acids.

CDR3 sequence reads: CASSAGVGQPQHF. The CDR3 DNA follows: TGTGCCAGCAGTGCAGGGGTAGGCCAGCCCCAGCATTTT. The rearrangement uses TRBV2 and TRBJ1-5; maybe TRBD1 (6 bases). With 4 bases removed from V and 7 bases from J, the gap between germline ends came to 11 bases. The CDR3 runs to 13 residues. The germline V gene encodes CDR1 SNHLY and CDR2 FYNNEI.

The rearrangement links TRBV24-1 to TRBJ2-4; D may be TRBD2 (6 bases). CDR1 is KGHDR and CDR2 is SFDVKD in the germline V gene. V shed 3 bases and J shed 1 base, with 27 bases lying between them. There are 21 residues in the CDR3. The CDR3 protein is CATSDQVPRENKWKAKNIQYF. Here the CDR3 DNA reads TGTGCCACCAGTGATCAAGTGCCGCGGGAAAATAAATGGAAGGCCAAAAACATTCAGTACTTC.

The CDR3: CASSLTSGRANEQFF. DNA for the CDR3: TGCGCCAGCAGCTTGACTAGCGGGAGGGCAAATGAGCAGTTCTTC. V gene TRBV5-1 combines with J gene TRBJ2-1; TRBD2 agrees at 13 bases. The V gene end was trimmed by 1 base and the J gene end by 7 bases; junction bases not matched to a gene: 2. The CDR3 sequence is 15 residues long. Germline V gene lookup returns CDR1 SGHRS and CDR2 YFSETQ.

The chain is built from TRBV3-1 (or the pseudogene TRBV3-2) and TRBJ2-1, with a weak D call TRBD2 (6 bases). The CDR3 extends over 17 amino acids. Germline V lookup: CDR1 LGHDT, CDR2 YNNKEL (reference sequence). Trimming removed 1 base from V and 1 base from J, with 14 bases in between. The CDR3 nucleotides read TGTGCCAGCAGCCAAGGGCCGAGCGGGCCATCCTACAATGAGCAGTTCTTC. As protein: CASSQGPSGPSYNEQFF.

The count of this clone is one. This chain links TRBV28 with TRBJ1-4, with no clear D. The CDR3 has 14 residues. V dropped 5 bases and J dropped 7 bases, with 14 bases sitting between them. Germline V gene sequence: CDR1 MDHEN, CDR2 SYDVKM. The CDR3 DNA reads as TGTGCCAGCAGTCCCCGGGGAGGTGGTGAAAAACTGTTTTTT. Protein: CASSPRGGGEKLFF.

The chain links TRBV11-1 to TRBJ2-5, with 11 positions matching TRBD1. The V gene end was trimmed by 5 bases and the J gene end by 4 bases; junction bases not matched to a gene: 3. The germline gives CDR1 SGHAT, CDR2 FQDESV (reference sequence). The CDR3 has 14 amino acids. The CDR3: CASSDGQGAETQYF. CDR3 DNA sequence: TGTGCCAGCAGCGATGGACAGGGGGCAGAGACCCAGTACTTC. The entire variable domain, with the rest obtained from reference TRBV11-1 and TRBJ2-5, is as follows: EAEVAQSPRYKITEKSQAVAFWCDPISGHATLYWYRQILGQGPELLVQFQDESVVDDSQLPKDRFSAERLKGVDSTLKIQPAELGDSAMYLCASSDGQGAETQYFGPGTRLLVL.